Listed below are T cell receptor beta chains from one sample, sequenced in a study of blood T cell repertoires in COVID-19. Method: immunoSEQ multiplex PCR; TCRdb's copy keeps in-frame clones and lacks some. The sample carries roughly 150,000 clones, roughly four fifths recorded once. The sequenced sample was peripheral blood. These receptors originate from a woman older than 75 with acute or convalescent COVID-19. Both conserved end residues are part of each CDR3. D genes are given only for firm matches. Clone size is given for some rows only: seen once, a few or many times, or a class if the clone is expanded.

TRBD1,TRBV28,-,TRBJ1-4,CASSLLGQQNEKLFF,TGTGCCAGCAGCCTACTGGGACAGCAAAATGAAAAACTGTTTTTT
-,TRBV20-1,-,TRBJ1-5,CSASPVQANQPQHF,TGCAGTGCTAGTCCCGTGCAGGCCAATCAGCCCCAGCATTTT
TRBD1,TRBV5-1,-,TRBJ1-3,CASSPIQGASGNTIYF,TGCGCCAGCAGCCCTATTCAGGGGGCCTCTGGAAACACCATATATTTT
-,TRBV5-6,-,TRBJ1-4,CASSLGTSYKLFF,TGTGCCAGCAGCTTGGGGACTAGCTACAAACTGTTTTTT
TRBD1,TRBV11-2,-,TRBJ2-2,CASSLGQGANGELFF,TGTGCCAGCAGCTTAGGACAGGGGGCAAACGGGGAGCTGTTTTTT
-,TRBV25-1,-,TRBJ2-5,CASSDDYPPYQETQYF,TGTGCCAGCAGTGATGACTACCCCCCGTACCAAGAGACCCAGTACTTC
TRBD1,TRBV7-9,-,TRBJ1-5,CASSLGGQLLPQHF,TGTGCCAGCAGCCTGGGGGGACAGCTACTACCCCAGCATTTT
TRBD1,TRBV2,-,TRBJ1-2,CASSENRGPYGYTF,TGTGCCAGCAGTGAAAACAGGGGCCCCTATGGCTACACCTTC
-,TRBV4-1,-,TRBJ1-3,CASSQGGGAYGNTIYF,TGCGCCAGCAGCCAAGGAGGGGGAGCTTACGGAAACACCATATATTTT
TRBD1,TRBV3-1/TRBV3-2,-,TRBJ1-1,CASSQDRGTANTEAFF,TGTGCCAGCAGCCAAGATCGTGGGACAGCGAACACTGAAGCTTTCTTT
TRBD2,TRBV7-9,-,TRBJ2-7,CASSETSGSPEQYF,TGTGCCAGCAGCGAAACTAGCGGGAGCCCCGAGCAGTACTTC
-,TRBV9,-,TRBJ1-1,CASSRGRNTEAFF,TGTGCCAGCAGCAGGGGGAGAAACACTGAAGCTTTCTTT
-,TRBV6-5,-,TRBJ2-6,CASSYSGGSGANVLTF,TGTGCCAGCAGTTACTCGGGGGGCTCTGGGGCCAACGTCCTGACTTTC
-,TRBV29-1,-,TRBJ1-1,CSAWTVENTEAFF,TGCAGCGCCTGGACAGTTGAGAACACTGAAGCTTTCTTT
TRBD1,TRBV18,-,TRBJ2-7,CASSPGRGTGEYEQYF,TGTGCCAGCTCACCCGGGAGGGGGACAGGGGAATACGAGCAGTACTTC
-,TRBV5-1,-,TRBJ1-2,CASSPRGRDGYTF,TGCGCCAGCAGCCCGAGGGGGAGGGATGGCTACACCTTC
-,TRBV3-1/TRBV3-2,-,TRBJ1-2,CASSRLQGYGYTF,TGTGCCAGCAGCCGGCTCCAGGGCTATGGCTACACCTTC
-,TRBV5-1,few,TRBJ1-1,CANLGPIGANTEAFF,TGCGCCAACCTAGGACCCATTGGGGCGAACACTGAAGCTTTCTTT
-,TRBV5-5,-,TRBJ1-1,CASSSLDTMNTEAFF,TGTGCCAGCAGCTCTCTGGACACCATGAACACTGAAGCTTTCTTT
TRBD2,TRBV3-1/TRBV3-2,-,TRBJ2-1,CASSQDASGRDNEQFF,TGTGCCAGCAGCCAAGATGCCAGCGGGAGGGACAATGAGCAGTTCTTC